A selection of T cell receptor beta chains follows, all from one sample in a study of blood T cell repertoires in COVID-19. Method: immunoSEQ multiplex PCR; TCRdb's copy keeps in-frame clones and lacks some. The table shows some 78,000 clones, with roughly nine tenths occurring only once. The specimen was peripheral blood. All receptors derive from a man aged 50 to 60 with active or convalescent COVID-19. The CDR3 runs from the conserved cysteine through the conserved F or W. A D gene is named only where the DNA matches it firmly. Part of the rows lack a size; the others show once, few, many or a class for expanded clones.

j_gene: TRBJ2-7
v_gene: TRBV30
d_gene: -
abundance: -
len: 14
CDR3aa: CAWSYNTGTYEQYF
CDR3nt: TGTGCCTGGAGTTACAATACAGGGACCTACGAGCAGTACTTC

j_gene: TRBJ2-7
v_gene: TRBV7-6
d_gene: TRBD2
abundance: -
len: 14
CDR3aa: CASSLGAGGHEQYF
CDR3nt: TGTGCCAGCAGCTTAGGCGCGGGGGGCCACGAGCAGTACTTC

j_gene: TRBJ1-3
v_gene: TRBV5-1
d_gene: -
abundance: -
len: 15
CDR3aa: CASSLGASSGNTIYF
CDR3nt: TGCGCCAGCAGCTTGGGGGCGAGCTCTGGAAACACCATATATTTT

j_gene: TRBJ2-2
v_gene: TRBV19
d_gene: TRBD1
abundance: -
len: 14
CDR3aa: CASSIGTGAGELFF
CDR3nt: TGTGCCAGTAGTATAGGGACAGGGGCCGGGGAGCTGTTTTTT

j_gene: TRBJ2-1
v_gene: TRBV10-2
d_gene: -
abundance: once
len: 14
CDR3aa: CASSAPQTYNEQFF
CDR3nt: TGCGCCAGCAGTGCTCCCCAGACCTACAATGAGCAGTTCTTC

j_gene: TRBJ1-2
v_gene: TRBV7-9
d_gene: -
abundance: -
len: 13
CDR3aa: CASSLGQNYGYTF
CDR3nt: TGTGCCAGCAGCTTAGGGCAGAACTATGGCTACACCTTC

j_gene: TRBJ2-5
v_gene: TRBV7-9
d_gene: TRBD2
abundance: few
len: 15
CDR3aa: CASSRLAGGQETQYF
CDR3nt: TGTGCCAGCAGCCGACTAGCGGGGGGTCAAGAGACCCAGTACTTC

j_gene: TRBJ1-3
v_gene: TRBV5-4
d_gene: TRBD1
abundance: -
len: 16
CDR3aa: CASSSSRTGTGNTIYF
CDR3nt: TGTGCCAGCAGCTCAAGCCGGACAGGTACTGGAAACACCATATATTTT

j_gene: TRBJ1-6
v_gene: TRBV5-1
d_gene: TRBD1
abundance: -
len: 15
CDR3aa: CASSWGQGANSPLHF
CDR3nt: TGCGCCAGCAGCTGGGGACAGGGTGCGAATTCACCCCTCCACTTT

j_gene: TRBJ1-2
v_gene: TRBV5-1
d_gene: TRBD1
abundance: -
len: 15
CDR3aa: CASSPTGQGTWGYTF
CDR3nt: TGCGCCAGCAGCCCAACGGGACAGGGGACTTGGGGCTACACCTTC

j_gene: TRBJ2-5
v_gene: TRBV7-8
d_gene: TRBD2
abundance: -
len: 16
CDR3aa: CASSFVGRAGEETQYF
CDR3nt: TGTGCCAGCAGCTTTGTTGGCCGCGCGGGGGAGGAGACCCAGTACTTC

j_gene: TRBJ1-2
v_gene: TRBV20-1
d_gene: -
abundance: -
len: 17
CDR3aa: CSASSGGDQGGNYGYTF
CDR3nt: TGCAGTGCTAGTAGTGGTGGGGACCAGGGAGGTAACTATGGCTACACCTTC

j_gene: TRBJ1-5
v_gene: TRBV19
d_gene: -
abundance: -
len: 13
CDR3aa: CASNQQGLQPQHF
CDR3nt: TGTGCCAGTAATCAACAGGGTCTTCAGCCCCAGCATTTT

j_gene: TRBJ2-7
v_gene: TRBV19
d_gene: TRBD1
abundance: -
len: 14
CDR3aa: CASKPGQEYSEQYF
CDR3nt: TGTGCCAGTAAGCCGGGACAGGAATACTCCGAGCAGTACTTC

j_gene: TRBJ2-3
v_gene: TRBV9
d_gene: TRBD2
abundance: -
len: 16
CDR3aa: CASSVLAGGGTDTQYF
CDR3nt: TGTGCCAGCAGCGTCCTAGCGGGGGGTGGCACAGATACGCAGTATTTT

j_gene: TRBJ1-5
v_gene: TRBV7-9
d_gene: -
abundance: -
len: 14
CDR3aa: CASSLGQVNQPQHF
CDR3nt: TGTGCCAGCAGCTTGGGTCAGGTAAATCAGCCCCAGCATTTT

j_gene: TRBJ2-3
v_gene: TRBV18
d_gene: TRBD2
abundance: -
len: 17
CDR3aa: CASSQRISGGATDTQYF
CDR3nt: TGTGCCAGCTCACAACGAATTAGCGGGGGGGCGACAGATACGCAGTATTTT

j_gene: TRBJ2-3
v_gene: TRBV19
d_gene: TRBD1
abundance: -
len: 17
CDR3aa: CASSIGTASTSTDTQYF
CDR3nt: TGTGCCAGTAGTATCGGGACAGCTTCTACTAGCACAGATACGCAGTATTTT

j_gene: TRBJ1-2
v_gene: TRBV20-1
d_gene: TRBD1
abundance: -
len: 11
CDR3aa: CTTGQGHGYTF
CDR3nt: TGCACCACCGGACAGGGTCATGGCTACACCTTC

j_gene: TRBJ2-1
v_gene: TRBV3-1/TRBV3-2
d_gene: -
abundance: -
len: 16
CDR3aa: CASSQGRLTSYNEQFF
CDR3nt: TGTGCCAGCAGCCAAGGCAGGCTGACCTCCTACAATGAGCAGTTCTTC

j_gene: TRBJ1-2
v_gene: TRBV28
d_gene: -
abundance: -
len: 12
CDR3aa: CASTSQDYGYTF
CDR3nt: TGTGCCAGCACTTCACAGGACTATGGCTACACCTTC

j_gene: TRBJ2-5
v_gene: TRBV30
d_gene: TRBD2
abundance: once
len: 14
CDR3aa: CAWTSGGAGETQYF
CDR3nt: TGTGCCTGGACTAGCGGGGGGGCCGGAGAGACCCAGTACTTC

j_gene: TRBJ2-1
v_gene: TRBV3-1/TRBV3-2
d_gene: -
abundance: -
len: 11
CDR3aa: CASSQGAEQFF
CDR3nt: TGTGCCAGCAGCCAGGGGGCTGAGCAGTTCTTC

j_gene: TRBJ2-1
v_gene: TRBV28
d_gene: -
abundance: -
len: 16
CDR3aa: CASSLITENPYNEQFF
CDR3nt: TGTGCCAGCAGTTTGATAACAGAGAACCCCTACAATGAGCAGTTCTTC

j_gene: TRBJ1-1
v_gene: TRBV7-2
d_gene: -
abundance: -
len: 15
CDR3aa: CASSLGTATYTEAFF
CDR3nt: TGTGCCAGCAGCTTAGGGACAGCGACCTACACTGAAGCTTTCTTT

j_gene: TRBJ2-3
v_gene: TRBV24-1
d_gene: TRBD2
abundance: -
len: 17
CDR3aa: CATSDLVGAGGTDTQYF
CDR3nt: TGTGCCACCAGTGATTTGGTTGGGGCGGGGGGTACAGATACGCAGTATTTT

j_gene: TRBJ1-4
v_gene: TRBV5-6
d_gene: -
abundance: -
len: 17
CDR3aa: CASSLSQGGWGNEKLFF
CDR3nt: TGTGCCAGCAGCTTGTCCCAGGGAGGATGGGGTAATGAAAAACTGTTTTTT

j_gene: TRBJ2-5
v_gene: TRBV4-1
d_gene: -
abundance: -
len: 16
CDR3aa: CASSQDVTRDRKTQYF
CDR3nt: TGCGCCAGCAGCCAAGATGTTACTAGAGATCGGAAGACCCAGTACTTC

j_gene: TRBJ2-7
v_gene: TRBV10-3
d_gene: TRBD1
abundance: -
len: 15
CDR3aa: CATGLGTASSYEQYF
CDR3nt: TGTGCCACAGGTCTAGGGACAGCAAGCTCCTACGAGCAGTACTTC